This TCR beta chain was observed in a study of T cells in Graves' hyperthyroidism and ophthalmopathy. General study findings and limits: From stable hyperthyroidism, ophthalmopathy was set apart by a 13 V-J model.

For this clonotype: Its target is unknown.

Graves' hyperthyroidism was deemed stable given no ophthalmopathy progression within 18 months. RNA transcripts gave rise to amplified TCR beta CDR3 regions. A set of HTBI primers served as the primers for a first-round RT-PCR of the TCR CDR3. TCRdb used MiXCR to reprocess the multiplex PCR reads, holding one entry per CDR3 protein. The profile shows a few hundred thousand distinct CDR3 sequences, 35% to 55% of them singletons. This sequence was found in a woman aged 18-29 years with Graves' hyperthyroidism. The specimen was peripheral blood or thyroid tissue (not recorded which).

The CDR3 reads CSAGRDTSVEQYF. The DNA for the CDR3 is TGCAGTGCGGGTCGGGACACCAGCGTGGAGCAGTACTTC. The chain links TRBV20-1 to TRBJ2-7; weak D call: TRBD1 (6 bases). V was cut by 6 bases and J by 7 bases, with 19 bases left in between. Germline V gives CDR1 DFQATT, CDR2 SNEGSKA (reference sequence). This CDR3 is 13 amino acids long.